The text below deals with one T cell receptor (beta chain). There is no known antigen for this receptor. No base-level quality is on record; no much larger clone is a single base apart. Receptors were amplified or captured by the immunoSEQ multiplex PCR assay. A mixture of 60 forward primers for TCR Vbeta segments and 13 reverse primers for TCR Jbeta segments was used in the multiplex PCR. A multiplex PCR assay on genomic DNA amplified the CDR3 region of rearranged TCR beta genes. The amplified TCR beta libraries were sequenced on the Illumina HiSeq System as 87-base-pair reads. The paper's data handling went like this. In a later analysis, tens of millions of unique TCR beta chains were counted across the 500 to 850 repertoires, and roughly 11 million of these chains were shared by at least two donors. Raw reads were error-corrected and collapsed into unique sequences with a nearest-neighbor algorithm that merged closely related sequences to remove PCR and sequencing errors. V, D and J gene segments were assigned by aligning CDR3 sequences to IMGT reference sequences. For a sequence to be retained, at least a six-nucleotide match to both a V gene segment and a J gene segment was required. Rearrangements were called productive when the CDR3 lacked stop codons and stayed in frame with V and J; all others were non-productive. CDR3 was defined by IMGT convention, running from the second conserved V-encoded cysteine to the conserved J-encoded phenylalanine. Sequences without an unambiguous match to a single V gene segment were excluded from the earlier analysis of a few hundred of the donors. An earlier analysis of a few hundred of the donors classified V segments as functional when productive rearrangements were above 56.7% and as segregating when the standard deviation between donors was above 5%. A statistical classification framework was built for diagnosing cytomegalovirus status from the catalog of TCR beta chain sequences. V and J gene assignment, in a later analysis, came from comparing TCR nucleotide sequences with IMGT/GENE-DB human TR gene sequences. In a later analysis, CDR3 sequences and most-parsimonious VDJ recombination scenarios were assigned using the TCRdist pipeline. In a later analysis, each TCR beta chain was defined by its CDR3 amino acid sequence together with its V-gene family, and reads without a unique V-gene family were excluded. A later analysis removed 450 to 600 highly shared, low-generation-probability nucleotide sequences to deal with suspected cross-contamination and a sequencing artifact. A later analysis calculated a clonal expansion index for each public chain from normalized within-repertoire ranks of inferred template counts. Generation probabilities in a later analysis came from a VDJ recombination model fitted to out-of-frame rearrangements, and those results were checked against IGoR. In a later analysis, TCR-TCR, TCR-HLA and TCR-CMV co-occurrence was scored with hypergeometric tests, and a repertoire-size bias correction was applied to TCR pairs. A later analysis estimated false discovery rates by permuting HLA or CMV assignments 20 times. In a later analysis, co-occurring TCRs were grouped using DBSCAN, and TCRdist sequence similarity was added for clustering within HLA-allele-positive subsets. Repertoires with fewer than 30,000 or more than 120,000 public chains, plus five repertoires with anomalous nucleotide sharing, were excluded from co-occurrence clustering. Held by TCRdb, this immuneACCESS table contains in-frame sequences only and omits some clones. Under half of the omission traces to an unresolved V gene where checked; the cause of the rest is unknown. Clone size and the V and J calls come from that table; the DNA yielded D and trimming. The sample profile shows roughly 150,000 clones; approximately 82% of them were found once. Of the sample, under 8% is held by the ten largest clones.

The sample comes from a study of cytomegalovirus exposure and HLA in healthy donors (TCRdb year 2017). About the full investigation: An earlier analysis of around 600 of the donors reported 250 to 300 Gb of sequence data and roughly 100 million unique TCR beta sequences from about 200 million T cells. Around 330 gigabases of sequencing data and roughly 81 million unique TCR sequences made up an early release that covered fewer than 650 HLA-typed donors. Of the roughly 390 genotyped donors, around 81% fell in the genetic ancestry cluster associated with self-reported Caucasian donors. The study was designed to test whether signatures of past pathogen exposure could be identified by cataloging public T cell receptors. Using immunosequencing, the study profiled T cell repertoires from 640 or so subjects and related those repertoires to cytomegalovirus serostatus. Along with the approximately 700-subject first cohort, a separate validation cohort of over a hundred different subjects was used. To predict cytomegalovirus infection status, the study combined high-throughput TCR immunosequencing, statistical association of individual TCRs with disease status, and machine learning. In a later analysis, previously published TCR beta repertoires from 500 to 750 donors were re-analyzed and high-resolution HLA genotyping was added so that TCR occurrence patterns could be studied. In the later analysis, no new phenotypic data were used to find candidate immune exposures; instead, reliance was placed on TCR beta sequences and their occurrence across donors. In an earlier analysis of more than 550 of the donors, high-throughput TCR beta sequencing was used to judge whether each TCR beta V gene segment behaved as functional or pseudogenic. Alongside the repertoire data, information on donor age, sex, ethnicity and CMV serostatus was compiled. A later genetic analysis used genome-wide SNP genotypes for about 55% of the 666 donors, treating that subset as a discovery cohort. Every repertoire in the discovery cohort had been generated on one and the same sequencing platform. HLA typing included class I and class II loci at four-digit resolution. The number of donors typed differed by locus, with about 629-640 for A, B, C, DRB1 and DQB1, around 500 for DQA1, 606 for DPA1, and under 490 for DPB1. About 5 DR-DQ haplotypes were handled as single units for association and clustering, since linkage in the cohort was strong. On average, roughly 240,000 unique TCR beta nucleotide sequences were sequenced per donor among 398 genotyped donors of the cohort, with about 17% of those sequences being non-productive. Results and caveats for the whole study, not just this receptor: Three of the identified cytomegalovirus-associated TCR beta chains were confirmed in vitro to be specific for cytomegalovirus antigens. V-gene and J-gene trimming of TCR beta chains was associated with a missense DCLRE1C variant in a later genetic analysis, and the association was replicated in an independent cohort. A cluster of highly shared sequence variants was judged likely to be a technical artifact of the sequencing pipeline. Because the 87-base-pair reads could not distinguish some IMGT-functional V segments, including TRBV6-2 and TRBV6-3, those segments were excluded. Immune exposure information for the cohort was limited to CMV serostatus. Several of the top co-occurrence clusters appeared to be linked to parvovirus B19, influenza, CMV and Epstein-Barr virus, according to a later analysis. Correlated functional status among segregating V segments might reflect linkage disequilibrium, but an unknown experimental factor could not be ruled out. The presence/absence analyses assumed that sequencing depth was roughly uniform across donors, and that assumption may not be true. It was suggested by the authors that the approach could potentially be generalized to other disease states and immunological phenotypes. At a false discovery rate of 0.05, a later analysis linked 16,951 TCR beta sequences to specific HLA alleles. In an earlier analysis of roughly 560 of the donors, most TCR beta V segments were observed in productive rearrangements about 90% or about 30% of the time, broadly matching IMGT annotations. Because counts were too low, approximately 18 rarely observed V segments, including chromosome 9 orphons, were excluded from the earlier analysis of several hundred of the donors. Most TCR sequences were seen in very few donors, while some public TCRs were found in many individuals. A further reported finding was that TCR beta sequences accurately predicted the HLA-A and HLA-B alleles for most subjects in the first cohort. A later analysis found that HLA-associated TCR beta chains were more clonally expanded and had lower generation probabilities than equally common non-associated chains. In this cohort, only TCR beta chains were sequenced, and detectable features were limited by the absence of alpha or paired-chain data. According to a later analysis, TCR association rates differed among HLA loci, with DRB1 alleles showing the most associated TCRs and HLA-C alleles showing the fewest. In a later analysis, most CMV-associated TCR beta chains were found to appear HLA-restricted, with HLA associations seemingly driven largely by CMV exposure. In the study, some 160 TCR beta chains were listed as associated with cytomegalovirus. In a later genetic analysis, fewer N-insertions in productive TCRs were reported among donors in an Asian-associated ancestry cluster than the roughly 710-donor mean. When HLA alleles, especially DR and DQ, strongly co-occurred, TCR associations were difficult to assign to individual alleles. HLA typing was unavailable for some donors at each locus, so association tests used only the typed subset. In both the original and validation cohorts, the classifier was reported to diagnose cytomegalovirus status with high specificity and sensitivity.

The cohort consisted of hundreds of healthy bone marrow donors. All cohort members were sampled while nominally healthy, although unrecorded immune exposures were likely present. The donor tested CMV seropositive, placing the donor among the roughly 270 seropositive members of the cohort. A peripheral blood sample was collected from each donor, and TCR beta sequencing was performed on peripheral blood mononuclear cells. The Qiagen DNeasy Blood Extraction Kit was used to extract genomic DNA from the blood cell samples. The CDR3 contains 17 residues, cysteine and phenylalanine counted. The entry retains the CDR3 DNA only, 51 bases that are in frame from base 1. Relative to germline, V is 5 bases shorter and J is 3 bases shorter, with 19 bases between their ends. Reading the germline V gene (reference sequence) gives CDR1 SEHNR and CDR2 FQNEAQ.

This clonotype was obtained from a woman aged 45-65 years in good health and CMV-seropositive. Here the chain combines TRBV7-9 and TRBJ1-4; no D gene can be assigned with confidence. Sequenced input: PBMCs. The CDR3 protein is CASSLLVGPIANEKLFF. The nucleotide sequence reads as follows: TGTGCCAGCAGCCTCCTAGTCGGCCCCATAGCTAATGAAAAACTGTTTTTT. This CDR3, with the reference TRBV7-9 and TRBJ1-4 proteins standing in past its ends, gives the full variable domain DTGVSQNPRHKITKRGQNVTFRCDPISEHNRLYWYRQTLGQGPEFLTYFQNEAQLEKSRLLSDRFSAERPKGSFSTLEIQRTEQGDSAMYLCASSLLVGPIANEKLFFGSGTQLSVL.